The rows below give T cell receptor beta chains drawn from one sample of a study of blood T cell repertoires in COVID-19. Sequencing used immunoSEQ multiplex PCR; TCRdb keeps in-frame clones, though not all of them. Of about 220,000 clones listed, roughly 84% were seen once; the top ten hold 3% to 4.5%. Source material: peripheral blood. These receptors originate from a woman of 80 years or more with acute or convalescent COVID-19. The CDR3 runs from the conserved cysteine through the conserved F or W. A D gene is named only where the DNA matches it firmly. Some rows have no size entry. The others give once, few or many, or a class for an expanded clone.

TGTGCCAGCAGCGTAGCGGTGGAGGGCAGGGGCTACACCTTC	CASSVAVEGRGYTF	.	TRBV9	TRBJ1-2	.
TGTGCCAGCAGGGATTCCTTGGGGGCAGGGGGTGCCTATGGCTACACCTTC	CASRDSLGAGGAYGYTF	.	TRBV2	TRBJ1-2	TRBD1
TGTGCCAGCTCATCTACAACCGGGACAGGGGGTATCGGGGAGCTGTTTTTT	CASSSTTGTGGIGELFF	.	TRBV18	TRBJ2-2	TRBD1
TGTGCCAGCAGCGCCCTGACAGGGGGTAACACTGAAGCTTTCTTT	CASSALTGGNTEAFF	few	TRBV9	TRBJ1-1	TRBD1
TGTGCCAGCGGGCTAGGGCTAGCGCTATCGGGCACCGGGGAGCTGTTTTTT	CASGLGLALSGTGELFF	.	TRBV27	TRBJ2-2	.
TGTGCCAGCTCAGGGGCACAGGGTAGGGGCGAGCAGTACTTC	CASSGAQGRGEQYF	.	TRBV18	TRBJ2-7	.
TGTGCCAGCAGCCAAGCATTCGGACAGGGGAATTCACCCCTCCACTTT	CASSQAFGQGNSPLHF	.	TRBV3-1/TRBV3-2	TRBJ1-6	TRBD1
TGCAGCGCTGACAGGGGGAACACTGAAGCTTTCTTT	CSADRGNTEAFF	few	TRBV29-1	TRBJ1-1	TRBD1
TGTGCCAGCAGCAAACTCACAGGGAAGGGGTATTTT	CASSKLTGKGYF	.	TRBV7-6	TRBJ1-5	.
TGTGCCAGCAGCCCAACGGGACAGCCCTATGGCTACACCTTC	CASSPTGQPYGYTF	.	TRBV7-3	TRBJ1-2	TRBD1
TGTGCCAGCAGTGGACAGTCCCACTACGAGCAGTACTTC	CASSGQSHYEQYF	few	TRBV2	TRBJ2-7	.
TGTGCCAGCAGCCACCTCCGGACAGGGGTAGAAAAACTGTTTTTT	CASSHLRTGVEKLFF	.	TRBV3-1/TRBV3-2	TRBJ1-4	TRBD1
TGTGCCAGCAGCTTTGGTCAGGGGCAGAACACTGAAGCTTTCTTT	CASSFGQGQNTEAFF	.	TRBV5-4	TRBJ1-1	.
TGTGCCAGCATCAACCACAGGGGGCTTAGAGAGACCCAGTACTTC	CASINHRGLRETQYF	.	TRBV3-1/TRBV3-2	TRBJ2-5	TRBD1
TGTGCCTGGATGACAGGGATATACACCGGGGAGCTGTTTTTT	CAWMTGIYTGELFF	.	TRBV30	TRBJ2-2	TRBD1
TGTGCCAGCAGCTTAGATACCAAGGGGACTGAAGCTTTCTTT	CASSLDTKGTEAFF	once	TRBV7-9	TRBJ1-1	.
TGTGCCAGCAGCCGCTACGGTAGCGGGGGGGTCACAGATACGCAGTATTTT	CASSRYGSGGVTDTQYF	.	TRBV7-9	TRBJ2-3	TRBD2
TGTGCCAGCAGTTGGACAGGGGGCTATGAAAAACTGTTTTTT	CASSWTGGYEKLFF	.	TRBV28	TRBJ1-4	TRBD1
TGTGCCACCAGCAGTCAGGCTTATAGCAATCAGCCCCAGCATTTT	CATSSQAYSNQPQHF	.	TRBV15	TRBJ1-5	.
TGTGCCAGCAGCCCATCGTGGACAGAAAGCACAGATACGCAGTATTTT	CASSPSWTESTDTQYF	.	TRBV5-4	TRBJ2-3	.
TGCAGCGTTCAAGGGGGGGGCTACACCGGGGAGCTGTTTTTT	CSVQGGGYTGELFF	.	TRBV29-1	TRBJ2-2	.
TGTGCCAGCAATGGGGGCCGGAACACTGAAGCTTTCTTT	CASNGGRNTEAFF	.	TRBV11-3	TRBJ1-1	.
TGTGCCAGCAGTCCAGACAGGGTTCGAAGTTTCTTT	CASSPDRVRSFF	.	TRBV2	TRBJ1-1	TRBD1
TGTGCCAGTAGTTCCGCCCTGGAGTTGGTCTTC	CASSSALELVF	.	TRBV19	TRBJ2-1	.
TGTGCCAGCAAGAGACATGACACCGGGGAGCTGTTTTTT	CASKRHDTGELFF	few	TRBV2	TRBJ2-2	.
TGTGCCAGTAGTACTACCGGGACAGGGGCCTACGAGCAGTACTTC	CASSTTGTGAYEQYF	.	TRBV19	TRBJ2-7	TRBD1
TGTGCCAGCAGTGCAAGCAGAGGAACTAGCACAGATACGCAGTATTTT	CASSASRGTSTDTQYF	.	TRBV6-1	TRBJ2-3	.
TGTGCCAGCGGGGCTCCGACAGGGACCGGCTATGGCTACACCTTC	CASGAPTGTGYGYTF	.	TRBV6-4	TRBJ1-2	TRBD1